The present entry profiles one T cell receptor (beta chain) with its context. Its antigen is still unknown. Qualities for individual bases were not recorded, and no much larger clone is one base off. The CDR3 regions of human TCRbeta chains were analyzed by immunosequencing. The authors' pipeline ran thus. Repertoire TCRs were matched against a reference library of SARS-CoV-2-specific TCRs generated with the MIRA antigen-specificity platform. Breadth was defined as the fraction of unique TCRs that were SARS-CoV-2-associated, and depth was defined as the fraction of total T cells that were SARS-CoV-2-associated. Using the MIRA data, every spike-specific TCR was mapped to the spike region that the TCR reacted to and assigned to either a CD4 or a CD8 class. Log10-transformed breadth and depth values were compared by one-way ANOVA with Sidak's multiple comparisons tests. What TCRdb holds here is the immuneACCESS table cut down to in-frame rearrangements. Part of the clones is not present; checked against another copy, under half of the missing clones reflect an unresolved V gene, and the others are unexplained. The DNA was the basis for D and trimming; V, J and clone size are from that table. The sample yields about 93,000 clones; over 85% were counted once. The ten largest clones represent about 2.8% of the sample.

This sample was taken from a study of T cell responses to AZD1222 COVID-19 vaccine (TCRdb year 2021). About the investigation overall: A total of about 240 trial participants underwent TCR sequencing, of whom approximately 210 received two doses of AZD1222 and about 25 received two doses of the MenACWY control vaccine. Trial participants were enrolled into age subgroups of 18-55, 56-69 and 70-plus years, which contained roughly 150, 30 and 60 TCR-sequenced participants, respectively.

Paper-wide results and their limitations: The 56-69-year group was small, and its depth increase did not reach significance, likely because of low power. Conclusions about previously exposed vaccinees are limited because only six or seven AZD1222 recipients were SARS-CoV-2 seropositive at baseline. CD4 TCRs associated with the vaccine covered the entire spike protein, and the dominant responses were in regions 160-218 and 743-854. Reportedly, close to half of the unique spike-specific TCRs recognized epitopes lying outside the regions that are mutated in the B.1.351 and B.1.1.7 variants. Participants were mostly white British, with more females than males. The authors suggested clonal diversity may have been underestimated. Because no day 14 peak-response samples were available, repertoires were characterized only after the peak T cell response. A significant rise in spike-specific TCR breadth and depth was observed after two AZD1222 doses relative to day 0 and relative to MenACWY recipients.

The time point label corresponds to: baseline before first vaccination. The sample's treatment or condition label, decoded: meningococcal conjugate vaccine given as trial control. Vaccinee samples were obtained from the UK trials COV001 and COV002, which included a single-blind randomized controlled phase 2/3 trial of AZD1222 (ChAdOx1 nCoV-19) in healthy adults. For TCRbeta chain sequencing, PBMC samples were collected from trial participants at day 0 and at day 28 after the second dose. According to the germline V gene, CDR1 reads SGHDT and CDR2 reads YYEEEE. V loses 0 bases, J loses 5 bases, and the germline ends lie 8 bases apart. CDR3 length: 14 amino acids, cysteine to phenylalanine. Solely the CDR3 DNA is kept, with 42 bases framed from the first base.

The sequence is built from TRBV5-6 and TRBJ1-4; the D gene lacks a confident call. The sequences come from peripheral blood, collected on day 0 of MenACWY control vaccination. This TCR was sampled from an adult in good health. The DNA sequence reads TGTGCCAGCAGCTTGGCAGGATTGAATGAAAAACTGTTTTTT. Its translation is CASSLAGLNEKLFF.